Listed here are 9 T cell receptor beta chains from one sample, sequenced in a study of cytomegalovirus exposure and HLA in healthy donors. PCR was performed using 60 Vbeta and 13 Jbeta primers. Profiling relied on immunoSEQ multiplex PCR, and the TCRdb table lists in-frame clones only, not all of them. In the table there are more than 80,000 clones, 70% to 80% of which are singletons. Sequenced: PBMCs. The receptors were sampled from a man aged 55 to 70 in good health and CMV-seronegative.

The chain uses TRBV2 and TRBJ1-5, with D unclear. Trimming shortened V by 6 bases and J by 3 bases, and 15 bases separated the two germline ends. The CDR3 extends over 15 amino acids. Germline CDR1 SNHLY, CDR2 FYNNEI. The CDR3 DNA reads TGTGCCAGCAGCTATAGACTTGGTCCCAATCAGCCCCAGCATTTT. Protein sequence: CASSYRLGPNQPQHF.

The CDR3 reads CASSQDTYPYEQYF. The CDR3 DNA reads TGCGCCAGCAGCCAAGACACTTATCCCTACGAGCAGTACTTC. The rearrangement joins TRBV4-1 to TRBJ2-7; unclear D gene. The CDR3 length is 14 residues. Germline CDR1 reads MGHRA; CDR2 reads YSYEKL. The V and J ends lost 0 bases and 2 bases respectively, with 8 bases between them.

The chain has TRBV5-1 and TRBJ2-2; D call uncertain. V lost 7 bases and J lost 4, with 11 bases in between. CDR3 length: 13 amino acids. In germline, CDR1 is SGHRS, CDR2 YFSETQ. The CDR3 region is CASGSGSTGELFF. Here the CDR3 DNA reads TGCGCCAGCGGTTCGGGTAGCACCGGGGAGCTGTTTTTT.

The chain couples TRBV7-9 to TRBJ1-1; weak D call: TRBD1 (6 bases). This CDR3 has 15 residues. Germline values: CDR1 SEHNR, CDR2 FQNEAQ (reference sequence). The germline V and J ends were trimmed by 5 bases and 1 base, with 14 bases remaining between them. The CDR3 loop is CASSHRQVTNTEAFF. For the CDR3, the DNA is TGTGCCAGCAGCCACCGACAGGTAACGAACACTGAAGCTTTCTTT.

The rearrangement links TRBV4-3 to TRBJ2-3; 8 bases are a match to TRBD2. The V gene's germline CDR1 is LGHNA and CDR2 YSLEER. The CDR3 spans 16 residues. With 2 bases clipped from V and 3 bases from J, the junction kept 7 bases outside the gene matches. The CDR3, as DNA: TGCGCCAGCAGCCAAATAGCGGGCGGGAGGACAGATACGCAGTATTTT. Encoded protein: CASSQIAGGRTDTQYF.

The V gene is TRBV5-1, the J gene TRBJ1-6, with D hard to call. The germline CDR1 and CDR2 sequences are SGHRS and YFSETQ. V was cut by 3 bases and J by 6 bases, with 10 bases left in between. The length of the CDR3 is 14 residues. The CDR3 loop is CASSSEQINSPLHF. The CDR3 nucleotides are TGCGCCAGCAGCTCGGAACAGATTAATTCACCCCTCCACTTT. Using reference TRBV5-1 and TRBJ1-6 for the parts outside the CDR3, the full variable domain is KAGVTQTPRYLIKTRGQQVTLSCSPISGHRSVSWYQQTPGQGLQFLFEYFSETQRNKGNFPGRFSGRQFSNSRSEMNVSTLELGDSALYLCASSSEQINSPLHFGNGTRLTVT.

This chain joins TRBV5-1 and TRBJ2-3, with 10 positions matching TRBD2. The germline CDR1 and CDR2 sequences are SGHRS and YFSETQ. The CDR3 has 15 residues. V lost 4 bases to trimming and J lost 2 bases; unmatched junction nucleotides: 4. The CDR3 nucleotides are TGCGCCAGCAGCGGAGCGGGGGGGGACACAGATACGCAGTATTTT. It encodes CASSGAGGDTDTQYF.

The chain is built from TRBV5-1 and TRBJ2-5; 8 nucleotides match TRBD1. The CDR3 runs 15 residues. After removal of 0 bases from V and 5 bases from J, the junction contained 6 bases not matched to a gene. Per germline, CDR1 SGHRS and CDR2 YFSETQ. Here the CDR3 DNA reads TGCGCCAGCAGCTTGGGACAGGGGTTAGGGGAGACCCAGTACTTC. Amino acids: CASSLGQGLGETQYF.

The chain is built from TRBV30 and TRBJ2-7, with 9 bases identical to TRBD1. V lost 3 bases and J lost 0; bases outside the gene matches: 3. This CDR3 is 14 amino acids long. Germline V gene sequence: CDR1 GTSNPN, CDR2 SVGIG (reference sequence). As DNA, the CDR3 is TGTGCCTGGAGGAGGGACAGGGTCTCCTACGAGCAGTACTTC. Protein sequence: CAWRRDRVSYEQYF.